This paragraph reports one TCR beta chain. Its specificity is not known. This record comes from a study of OX40 agonist ivuxolimab in advanced cancers. Study at large: Age averaged 60 years (range about 20 to 79), and 70% to 85% were male. Three patients responded partially, comprising one with hepatocellular carcinoma and two with cutaneous melanoma. Whole-study results and caveats: Partial responders at 0.1-3.0 mg/kg had among the lowest clonal expansion.

Here immunoSEQ multiplex PCR was the method, and the copy in TCRdb shows in-frame clones only, minus some. The table lists 70,000 to 75,000 clones, roughly nine tenths of them singletons, with approximately 0.45% in the top ten. Germline V gene lookup returns CDR1 SGDLS and CDR2 YYNGEE. This CDR3 spans 20 amino acids. With V trimmed by 0 bases and J by 1 base, 15 bases remained unmatched. The origin of this receptor is an adult with an advanced solid tumor such as melanoma, head and neck, liver or kidney cancer. J is TRBJ2-3 and V is TRBV9; 9 bases agree with TRBD2. The material sequenced was CD4+ or CD8+ T cells sorted from blood, taken in a trial of the OX40 agonist ivuxolimab. CDR3 loop: CASSVVSGGRGLLGTDTQYF. CDR3 nucleotides: TGTGCCAGCAGCGTAGTGTCTGGCGGGAGGGGACTTCTAGGCACAGATACGCAGTATTTT.